The rows below give T cell receptor beta chains drawn from one sample of a study of blood T cell repertoires in COVID-19. Assay: immunoSEQ multiplex PCR; the TCRdb copy retains only in-frame clones and omits some. The sample contains some 200,000 clones, around three quarters of which appear only once. Sequences were obtained from peripheral blood. The origin of the receptors is a woman between 65 and 79 years old with acute or convalescent COVID-19. CDR3s include the opening cysteine and the closing phenylalanine or tryptophan. The order of the fields is J gene, clone size, V gene, D gene, CDR3 protein, CDR3 DNA. The D gene is left open where the match is weak. Clone size appears in some rows only: once, few, many, or a class for an expanded clone.

J gene: TRBJ2-1; clone size: NA; V gene: TRBV28; D gene: TRBD1; CDR3 protein: CASSPGDRRSYNEQFF; CDR3 DNA: TGTGCCAGCAGCCCGGGGGACAGGCGATCCTACAATGAGCAGTTCTTC
J gene: TRBJ1-1; clone size: NA; V gene: TRBV14; D gene: TRBD1; CDR3 protein: CASSQLIPGQGAAFF; CDR3 DNA: TGTGCCAGCAGCCAACTTATACCGGGACAGGGGGCCGCTTTCTTT
J gene: TRBJ2-7; clone size: NA; V gene: TRBV27; D gene: NA; CDR3 protein: CASSLSPAESFYEQYF; CDR3 DNA: TGTGCCAGCAGTTTATCGCCAGCGGAAAGCTTCTACGAGCAGTACTTC
J gene: TRBJ2-5; clone size: NA; V gene: TRBV12-3/TRBV12-4; D gene: NA; CDR3 protein: CASSSQGQETQYF; CDR3 DNA: TGTGCCAGCAGTTCTCAGGGGCAAGAGACCCAGTACTTC
J gene: TRBJ2-3; clone size: NA; V gene: TRBV28; D gene: TRBD2; CDR3 protein: CASSPTPQLAGITDTQYF; CDR3 DNA: TGTGCCAGCAGCCCAACCCCCCAACTAGCGGGGATCACAGATACGCAGTATTTT
J gene: TRBJ1-3; clone size: NA; V gene: TRBV11-1; D gene: NA; CDR3 protein: CASSHVGGGNTIYF; CDR3 DNA: TGTGCCAGCAGCCACGTCGGGGGTGGAAACACCATATATTTT
J gene: TRBJ2-7; clone size: NA; V gene: TRBV5-4; D gene: NA; CDR3 protein: CASSLDSLTYEQYF; CDR3 DNA: TGTGCCAGCAGCTTGGACTCACTGACCTACGAGCAGTACTTC
J gene: TRBJ1-3; clone size: NA; V gene: TRBV7-9; D gene: TRBD1; CDR3 protein: CASSARDSSSGNTIYF; CDR3 DNA: TGTGCCAGCAGCGCCCGGGACAGCAGCTCTGGAAACACCATATATTTT
J gene: TRBJ2-2; clone size: once; V gene: TRBV18; D gene: TRBD2; CDR3 protein: CASSPTSGRNTGELFF; CDR3 DNA: TGTGCCAGCTCACCGACTAGCGGGAGAAACACCGGGGAGCTGTTTTTT
J gene: TRBJ2-7; clone size: NA; V gene: TRBV27; D gene: NA; CDR3 protein: CASSHTGNEIHEQYF; CDR3 DNA: TGTGCCAGCAGTCATACAGGGAATGAGATCCACGAGCAGTACTTC
J gene: TRBJ1-5; clone size: once; V gene: TRBV6-4; D gene: TRBD1; CDR3 protein: CASSENRGQPQHF; CDR3 DNA: TGTGCCAGCAGTGAGAACAGGGGGCAGCCCCAGCATTTT
J gene: TRBJ2-3; clone size: NA; V gene: TRBV4-1; D gene: TRBD2; CDR3 protein: CASSQTGGAGVVDTQYF; CDR3 DNA: TGCGCCAGCAGCCAAACGGGGGGAGCGGGAGTCGTTGATACGCAGTATTTT
J gene: TRBJ2-5; clone size: NA; V gene: TRBV19; D gene: TRBD2; CDR3 protein: CASKSGLAGIETQYF; CDR3 DNA: TGTGCCAGTAAATCGGGACTAGCGGGAATTGAGACCCAGTACTTC
J gene: TRBJ1-5; clone size: few; V gene: TRBV30; D gene: NA; CDR3 protein: CAWARQGGYQPQHF; CDR3 DNA: TGTGCCTGGGCAAGACAAGGGGGTTATCAGCCCCAGCATTTT
J gene: TRBJ2-7; clone size: once; V gene: TRBV28; D gene: TRBD1; CDR3 protein: CASRTVRTGGNSYEQYF; CDR3 DNA: TGTGCCAGCAGGACCGTTAGGACAGGGGGGAACTCCTACGAGCAGTACTTC
J gene: TRBJ2-1; clone size: NA; V gene: TRBV4-2; D gene: TRBD2; CDR3 protein: CASSQVGSGRIGEQFF; CDR3 DNA: TGTGCCAGCAGCCAAGTAGGGAGCGGGAGAATCGGTGAGCAGTTCTTC
J gene: TRBJ2-7; clone size: NA; V gene: TRBV5-1; D gene: TRBD1; CDR3 protein: CASGLEPGQRSEQYF; CDR3 DNA: TGCGCCAGCGGATTAGAGCCGGGACAGCGTTCAGAGCAGTACTTC
J gene: TRBJ2-2; clone size: once; V gene: TRBV11-3; D gene: NA; CDR3 protein: CASSLDLNRPGELFF; CDR3 DNA: TGTGCCAGCAGCTTAGATTTGAACAGGCCCGGGGAGCTGTTTTTT
J gene: TRBJ1-2; clone size: NA; V gene: TRBV25-1; D gene: NA; CDR3 protein: CASNRGGGYTF; CDR3 DNA: TGTGCCAGCAATAGGGGAGGCGGCTACACCTTC
J gene: TRBJ2-7; clone size: few; V gene: TRBV5-1; D gene: NA; CDR3 protein: CASSPGQGLSYEQYF; CDR3 DNA: TGCGCCAGCAGCCCCGGCCAGGGACTCTCCTACGAGCAGTACTTC
J gene: TRBJ2-2; clone size: few; V gene: TRBV3-1/TRBV3-2; D gene: NA; CDR3 protein: CASSLRQANTGELFF; CDR3 DNA: TGTGCCAGCAGCCTCAGACAGGCGAACACCGGGGAGCTGTTTTTT
J gene: TRBJ2-3; clone size: NA; V gene: TRBV27; D gene: TRBD2; CDR3 protein: CASSLSASGYTDTQYF; CDR3 DNA: TGTGCCAGCAGTTTATCCGCTAGCGGATACACAGATACGCAGTATTTT
J gene: TRBJ2-1; clone size: NA; V gene: TRBV5-1; D gene: TRBD2; CDR3 protein: CASSLDVGAGGGYNEQFF; CDR3 DNA: TGCGCCAGCAGCTTGGATGTTGGGGCGGGAGGTGGCTACAATGAGCAGTTCTTC
J gene: TRBJ2-3; clone size: many; V gene: TRBV13; D gene: TRBD2; CDR3 protein: CASSPGSGTTDTQYF; CDR3 DNA: TGTGCCAGCAGCCCCGGGAGCGGGACGACAGATACGCAGTATTTT
J gene: TRBJ2-7; clone size: NA; V gene: TRBV27; D gene: NA; CDR3 protein: CASSFGQILGASYEQYF; CDR3 DNA: TGTGCCAGCAGTTTTGGTCAGATCCTGGGGGCCTCCTACGAGCAGTACTTC
J gene: TRBJ2-5; clone size: NA; V gene: TRBV29-1; D gene: NA; CDR3 protein: CSSWGGAEETQYF; CDR3 DNA: TGCAGCTCCTGGGGGGGCGCGGAGGAGACCCAGTACTTC
J gene: TRBJ1-2; clone size: few; V gene: TRBV7-3; D gene: NA; CDR3 protein: CASGTGGQSYGYTF; CDR3 DNA: TGTGCCAGCGGGACGGGGGGGCAGAGCTATGGCTACACCTTC
J gene: TRBJ1-1; clone size: NA; V gene: TRBV28; D gene: TRBD1; CDR3 protein: CASSFPGQVNTEAFF; CDR3 DNA: TGTGCCAGCAGTTTTCCTGGACAGGTGAACACTGAAGCTTTCTTT
J gene: TRBJ2-5; clone size: NA; V gene: TRBV4-2; D gene: TRBD2; CDR3 protein: CASSRGLADEYQETQYF; CDR3 DNA: TGTGCCAGCAGCCGCGGACTAGCGGACGAGTACCAAGAGACCCAGTACTTC
J gene: TRBJ2-7; clone size: NA; V gene: TRBV18; D gene: TRBD2; CDR3 protein: CASSPPGLAVEQYF; CDR3 DNA: TGTGCCAGCTCACCGCCGGGACTAGCGGTAGAGCAGTACTTC
J gene: TRBJ2-2; clone size: NA; V gene: TRBV7-9; D gene: NA; CDR3 protein: CASASLHMTRGAGELFF; CDR3 DNA: TGTGCCAGCGCCTCCTTACACATGACCCGAGGTGCTGGGGAGCTGTTTTTT
J gene: TRBJ2-2; clone size: NA; V gene: TRBV7-3; D gene: TRBD2; CDR3 protein: CASSLGGLAVNTGELFF; CDR3 DNA: TGTGCCAGCAGCTTAGGCGGGCTAGCGGTTAACACCGGGGAGCTGTTTTTT
J gene: TRBJ2-7; clone size: NA; V gene: TRBV5-1; D gene: NA; CDR3 protein: CASSLTSYEQYF; CDR3 DNA: TGCGCCAGCAGCCTGACATCCTACGAGCAGTACTTC
J gene: TRBJ2-7; clone size: NA; V gene: TRBV5-1; D gene: NA; CDR3 protein: CASSPGAYEQYF; CDR3 DNA: TGCGCCAGCAGCCCCGGGGCCTACGAGCAGTACTTC
J gene: TRBJ2-2; clone size: NA; V gene: TRBV19; D gene: TRBD2; CDR3 protein: CASRLAGFTGELFF; CDR3 DNA: TGTGCCAGTCGACTAGCGGGGTTTACCGGGGAGCTGTTTTTT
J gene: TRBJ1-1; clone size: NA; V gene: TRBV30; D gene: NA; CDR3 protein: CAWSELRYTEAFF; CDR3 DNA: TGTGCCTGGAGCGAATTGAGGTACACTGAAGCTTTCTTT
J gene: TRBJ2-5; clone size: NA; V gene: TRBV28; D gene: TRBD2; CDR3 protein: CASSLLGLAGRETQYF; CDR3 DNA: TGTGCCAGCAGTTTATTGGGACTAGCGGGAAGAGAGACCCAGTACTTC
J gene: TRBJ1-2; clone size: few; V gene: TRBV5-1; D gene: NA; CDR3 protein: CASSSQSFYGYTF; CDR3 DNA: TGCGCCAGCAGCTCACAGTCCTTCTATGGCTACACCTTC
J gene: TRBJ2-3; clone size: NA; V gene: TRBV6-1; D gene: TRBD2; CDR3 protein: CASSELGLAEDTDTQYF; CDR3 DNA: TGTGCCAGCAGTGAGCTGGGACTAGCGGAGGACACAGATACGCAGTATTTT
J gene: TRBJ1-5; clone size: NA; V gene: TRBV7-9; D gene: NA; CDR3 protein: CASSLQGGQPQHF; CDR3 DNA: TGTGCCAGCAGCTTACAGGGAGGCCAGCCCCAGCATTTT
J gene: TRBJ2-7; clone size: NA; V gene: TRBV5-1; D gene: NA; CDR3 protein: CASSPRADSVNPYEQYF; CDR3 DNA: TGCGCCAGCAGCCCTAGGGCGGACAGCGTAAACCCCTACGAGCAGTACTTC
J gene: TRBJ2-1; clone size: NA; V gene: TRBV7-2; D gene: TRBD2; CDR3 protein: CASSLVTSAQEQFF; CDR3 DNA: TGTGCCAGCAGCTTAGTGACTAGCGCGCAAGAGCAGTTCTTC
J gene: TRBJ2-1; clone size: NA; V gene: TRBV6-6; D gene: NA; CDR3 protein: CASSYSDEQFF; CDR3 DNA: TGTGCCAGCAGCTATAGCGATGAGCAGTTCTTC
J gene: TRBJ2-7; clone size: NA; V gene: TRBV18; D gene: TRBD1; CDR3 protein: CASSLGQGHYEQYF; CDR3 DNA: TGTGCCAGCTCCCTGGGACAGGGGCACTACGAGCAGTACTTC
J gene: TRBJ2-7; clone size: NA; V gene: TRBV3-1/TRBV3-2; D gene: TRBD1; CDR3 protein: CASSQSPTGPYEQYF; CDR3 DNA: TGTGCCAGCAGCCAAAGCCCGACAGGGCCCTACGAGCAGTACTTC
J gene: TRBJ2-7; clone size: NA; V gene: TRBV6-5; D gene: NA; CDR3 protein: CASRARGQTHEQYF; CDR3 DNA: TGTGCCAGCAGGGCCCGAGGGCAGACCCACGAGCAGTACTTC
J gene: TRBJ1-5; clone size: once; V gene: TRBV28; D gene: NA; CDR3 protein: CASTRSGGNQPQHF; CDR3 DNA: TGTGCCAGCACCCGGTCCGGGGGAAATCAGCCCCAGCATTTT